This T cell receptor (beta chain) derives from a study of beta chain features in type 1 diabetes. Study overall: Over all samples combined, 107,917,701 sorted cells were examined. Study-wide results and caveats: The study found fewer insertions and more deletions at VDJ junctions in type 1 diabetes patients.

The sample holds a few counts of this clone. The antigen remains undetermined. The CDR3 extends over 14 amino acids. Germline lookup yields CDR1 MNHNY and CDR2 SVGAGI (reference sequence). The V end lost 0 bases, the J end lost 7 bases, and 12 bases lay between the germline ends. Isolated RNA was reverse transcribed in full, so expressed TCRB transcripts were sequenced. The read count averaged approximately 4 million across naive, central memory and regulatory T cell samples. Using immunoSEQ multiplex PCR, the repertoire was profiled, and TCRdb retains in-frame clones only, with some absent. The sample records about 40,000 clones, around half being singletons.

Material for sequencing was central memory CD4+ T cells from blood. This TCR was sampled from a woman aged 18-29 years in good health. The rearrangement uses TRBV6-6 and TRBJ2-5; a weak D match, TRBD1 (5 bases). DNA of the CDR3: TGTGCCAGCAGTTACTCGACACAGGACGGGACCCAGTACTTC. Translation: CASSYSTQDGTQYF.